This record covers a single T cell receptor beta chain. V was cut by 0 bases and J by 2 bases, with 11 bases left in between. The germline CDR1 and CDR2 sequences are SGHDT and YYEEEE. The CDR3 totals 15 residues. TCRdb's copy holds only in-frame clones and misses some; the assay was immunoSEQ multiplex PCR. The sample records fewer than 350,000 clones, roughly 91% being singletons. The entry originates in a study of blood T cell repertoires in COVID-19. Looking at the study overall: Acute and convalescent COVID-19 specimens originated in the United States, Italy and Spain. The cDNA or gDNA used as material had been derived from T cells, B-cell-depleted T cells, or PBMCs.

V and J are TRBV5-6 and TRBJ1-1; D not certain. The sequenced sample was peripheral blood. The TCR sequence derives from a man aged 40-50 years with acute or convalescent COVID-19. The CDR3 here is CASSLAMRFNTEAFF. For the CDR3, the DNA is TGTGCCAGCAGCTTGGCCATGCGGTTTAACACTGAAGCTTTCTTT.